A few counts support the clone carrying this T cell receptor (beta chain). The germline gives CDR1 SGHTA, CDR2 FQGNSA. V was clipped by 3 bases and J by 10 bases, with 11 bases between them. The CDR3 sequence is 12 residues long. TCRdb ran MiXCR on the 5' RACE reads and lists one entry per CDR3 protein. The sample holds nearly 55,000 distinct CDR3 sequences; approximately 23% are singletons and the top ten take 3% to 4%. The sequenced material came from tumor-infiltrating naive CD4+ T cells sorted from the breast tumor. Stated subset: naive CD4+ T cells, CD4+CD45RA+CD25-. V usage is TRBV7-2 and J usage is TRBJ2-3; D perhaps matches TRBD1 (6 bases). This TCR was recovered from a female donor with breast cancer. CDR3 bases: TGTGCCAGCAGCTTCCCGGGACAAGCGCAGTATTTT. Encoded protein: CASSFPGQAQYF.